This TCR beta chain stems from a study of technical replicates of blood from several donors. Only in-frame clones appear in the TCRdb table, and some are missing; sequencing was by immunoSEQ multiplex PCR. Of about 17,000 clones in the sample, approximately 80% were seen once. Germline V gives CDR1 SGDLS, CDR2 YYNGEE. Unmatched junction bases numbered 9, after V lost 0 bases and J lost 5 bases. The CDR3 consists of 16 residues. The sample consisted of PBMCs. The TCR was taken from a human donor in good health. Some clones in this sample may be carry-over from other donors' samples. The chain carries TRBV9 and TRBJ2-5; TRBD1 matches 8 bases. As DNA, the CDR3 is TGTGCCAGCAGCGTAGTAGGCAGGGGGCTATGGGAGACCCAGTACTTC. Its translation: CASSVVGRGLWETQYF. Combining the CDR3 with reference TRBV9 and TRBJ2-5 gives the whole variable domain DSGVTQTPKHLITATGQRVTLRCSPRSGDLSVYWYQQSLDQGLQFLIQYYNGEERAKGNILERFSAQQFPDLHSELNLSSLELGDSALYFCASSVVGRGLWETQYFGPGTRLLVL.